The source of this TCR beta chain is a study of STAT5B mutations in CD4+ large granular lymphocyte leukemia. Details on this clone: Its antigen is unidentified.

Trimming cost V 0 bases and J 2 bases; bases outside gene matches: 9. CDR1 is SGHVS and CDR2 is FQNEAQ in the germline V gene. The CDR3 sequence is 18 residues long. Regarding the study as a whole: Patient CD4-sorted repertoires stayed more clonal than healthy ones after leukemic-clone removal. The CD4+ versus CD8+ T-LGLL clonality difference may reflect limited sample size.

Sequenced by immunoSEQ multiplex PCR; TCRdb stores in-frame clones only, minus some. Altogether approximately 21,000 clones are present, approximately 81% being singletons, with the ten largest covering about 0.41%. The sample comprised CD4+ T cells from blood buffy coats. The chain links TRBV7-8 to TRBJ1-3; 8 nucleotides match TRBD1. This clonotype was obtained from a human donor in good health. In nucleotides, the CDR3 is TGTGCCAGCAGCTTAGCGAATCAGGACAGGGCAGCTGGAAACACCATATATTTT. Protein sequence: CASSLANQDRAAGNTIYF.